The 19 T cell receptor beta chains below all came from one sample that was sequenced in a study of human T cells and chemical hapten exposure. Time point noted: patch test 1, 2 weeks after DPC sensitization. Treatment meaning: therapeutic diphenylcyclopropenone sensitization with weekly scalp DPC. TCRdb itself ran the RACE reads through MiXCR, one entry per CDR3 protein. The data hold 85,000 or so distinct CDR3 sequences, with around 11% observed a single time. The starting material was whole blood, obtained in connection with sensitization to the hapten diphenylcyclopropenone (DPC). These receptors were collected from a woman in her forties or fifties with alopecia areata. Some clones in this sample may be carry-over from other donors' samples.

The CDR3 nucleotides are TGCAGTGCCCGAAGACAGGGGGTCTTGGTAGATACGCAGTATTTT. Translation gives CSARRQGVLVDTQYF. The V and J genes are TRBV20-1 and TRBJ2-3; 9 bases are shared with TRBD1. V lost 6 bases to trimming and J lost 5 bases; unmatched junction nucleotides: 12. Looked up from germline, CDR1 is DFQATT and CDR2 is SNEGSKA (reference sequence). The CDR3 contains 15 residues.

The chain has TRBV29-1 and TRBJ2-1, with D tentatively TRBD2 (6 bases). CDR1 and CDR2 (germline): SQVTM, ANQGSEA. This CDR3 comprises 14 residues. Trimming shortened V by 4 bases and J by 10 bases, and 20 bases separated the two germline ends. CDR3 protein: CSVVPGLPSGEQFF. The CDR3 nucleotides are TGCAGCGTTGTTCCCGGACTTCCCAGCGGGGAGCAGTTCTTC.

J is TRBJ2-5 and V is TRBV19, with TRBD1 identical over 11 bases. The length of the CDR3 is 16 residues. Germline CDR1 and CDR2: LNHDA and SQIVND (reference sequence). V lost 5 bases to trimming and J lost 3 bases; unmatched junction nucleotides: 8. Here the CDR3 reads CASSFTPGQGEETQYF. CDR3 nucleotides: TGTGCCAGTAGTTTCACACCGGGACAGGGGGAAGAGACCCAGTACTTC.

CDR3 coding DNA: TGTGCCAGCAGTTTGAAGGGCACCTACGAGCAGTACTTC. Protein: CASSLKGTYEQYF. The chain uses TRBV27 and TRBJ2-7; D remains unclear. Trimming took 3 bases from V and 2 from J, leaving 8 bases between them. Germline loops: CDR1 MNHEY, CDR2 SMNVEV (reference sequence). This CDR3 has 13 amino acids.

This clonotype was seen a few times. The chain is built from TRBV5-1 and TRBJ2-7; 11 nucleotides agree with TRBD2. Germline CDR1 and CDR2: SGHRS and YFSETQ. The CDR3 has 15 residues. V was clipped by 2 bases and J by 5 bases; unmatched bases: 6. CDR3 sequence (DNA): TGCGCCAGCAGCTTAATAGCGGGGGGGCCGAACGAGCAGTACTTC. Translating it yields CASSLIAGGPNEQYF. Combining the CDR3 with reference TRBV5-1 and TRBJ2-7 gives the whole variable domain KAGVTQTPRYLIKTRGQQVTLSCSPISGHRSVSWYQQTPGQGLQFLFEYFSETQRNKGNFPGRFSGRQFSNSRSEMNVSTLELGDSALYLCASSLIAGGPNEQYFGPGTRLTVT.

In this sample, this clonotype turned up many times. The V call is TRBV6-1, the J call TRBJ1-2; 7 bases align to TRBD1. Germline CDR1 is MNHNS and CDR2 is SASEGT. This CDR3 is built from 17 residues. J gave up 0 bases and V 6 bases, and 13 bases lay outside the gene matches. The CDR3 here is CASSQGQARVTNYGYTF. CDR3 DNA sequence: TGTGCCAGCAGCCAAGGACAGGCCCGTGTAACTAACTATGGCTACACCTTC.

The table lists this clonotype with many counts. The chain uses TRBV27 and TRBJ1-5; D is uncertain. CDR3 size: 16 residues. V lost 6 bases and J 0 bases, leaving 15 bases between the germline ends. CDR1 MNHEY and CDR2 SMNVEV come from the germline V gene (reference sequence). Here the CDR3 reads CASRSSARGSNQPQHF. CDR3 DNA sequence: TGTGCCAGCAGAAGTAGCGCCCGGGGTAGCAATCAGCCCCAGCATTTT.

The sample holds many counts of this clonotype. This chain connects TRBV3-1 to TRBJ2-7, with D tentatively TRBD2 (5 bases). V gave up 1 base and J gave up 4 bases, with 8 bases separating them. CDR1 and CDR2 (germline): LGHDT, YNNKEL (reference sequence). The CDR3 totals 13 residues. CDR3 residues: CASSQGRGYEQYF. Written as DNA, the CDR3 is TGTGCCAGCAGCCAAGGTCGGGGATACGAGCAGTACTTC.

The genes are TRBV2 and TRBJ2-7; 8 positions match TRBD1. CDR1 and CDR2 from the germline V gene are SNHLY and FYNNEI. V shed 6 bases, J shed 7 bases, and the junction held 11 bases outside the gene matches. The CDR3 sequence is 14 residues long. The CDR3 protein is CASSLRGRPREQYF. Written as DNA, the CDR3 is TGTGCCAGCAGCCTCAGGGGGCGGCCGCGGGAGCAGTACTTC. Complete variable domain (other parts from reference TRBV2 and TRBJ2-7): EPEVTQTPSHQVTQMGQEVILRCVPISNHLYFYWYRQILGQKVEFLVSFYNNEISEKSEIFDDQFSVERPDGSNFTLKIRSTKLEDSAMYFCASSLRGRPREQYFGPGTRLTVT.

CDR3 region: CASSLSQGKAFF. The CDR3 nucleotides are TGTGCCAGCAGTTTATCCCAGGGGAAAGCTTTCTTT. This rearrangement joins TRBV28 to TRBJ1-1, with D maybe TRBD1 (6 bases). The CDR3 covers 12 residues. The germline V gene has CDR1 MDHEN and CDR2 SYDVKM. V shed 1 base and J shed 9 bases, with 9 bases lying between them.

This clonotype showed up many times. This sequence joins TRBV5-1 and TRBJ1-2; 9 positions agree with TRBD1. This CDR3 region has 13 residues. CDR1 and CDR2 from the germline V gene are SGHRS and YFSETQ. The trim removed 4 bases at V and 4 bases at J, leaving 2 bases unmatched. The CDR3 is CASSGTGSYGYTF. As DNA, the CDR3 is TGCGCCAGCAGCGGGACAGGGAGCTATGGCTACACCTTC. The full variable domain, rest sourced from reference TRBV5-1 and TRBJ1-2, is KAGVTQTPRYLIKTRGQQVTLSCSPISGHRSVSWYQQTPGQGLQFLFEYFSETQRNKGNFPGRFSGRQFSNSRSEMNVSTLELGDSALYLCASSGTGSYGYTFGSGTRLTVV.

The CDR3 sequence is CASSPWRVSTGELFF. The CDR3 DNA reads TGTGCCAGCAGCCCCTGGCGGGTGAGCACCGGGGAGCTGTTTTTT. This chain uses TRBV6-2 or TRBV6-3 with TRBJ2-2; possibly TRBD2 for D (5 bases). Germline V gene data show CDR1 as MNHEY and CDR2 as SVGEGT. V lost 6 bases, J lost 4 bases, and 15 bases lay in between. The CDR3 extends over 15 amino acids.

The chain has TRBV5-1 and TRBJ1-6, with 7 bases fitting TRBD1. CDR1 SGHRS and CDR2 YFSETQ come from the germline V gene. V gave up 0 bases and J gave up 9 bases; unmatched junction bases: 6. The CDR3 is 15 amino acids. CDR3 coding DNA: TGCGCCAGCAGCTTGGCCCGGGACAGCGGTTCACCCCTCCACTTT. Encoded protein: CASSLARDSGSPLHF.

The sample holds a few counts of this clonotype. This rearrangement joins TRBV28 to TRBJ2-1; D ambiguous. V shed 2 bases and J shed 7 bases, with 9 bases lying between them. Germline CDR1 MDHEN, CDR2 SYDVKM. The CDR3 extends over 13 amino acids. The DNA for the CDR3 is TGTGCCAGCAGTTTAACGGTTCGGAATGAGCAGTTCTTC. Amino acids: CASSLTVRNEQFF.

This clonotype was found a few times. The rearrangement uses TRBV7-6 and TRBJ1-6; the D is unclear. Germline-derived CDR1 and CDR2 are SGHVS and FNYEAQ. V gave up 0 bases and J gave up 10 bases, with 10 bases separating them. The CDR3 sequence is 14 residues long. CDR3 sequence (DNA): TGTGCCAGCAGCTTAGCAGGGTACAGCTCACCCCTCCACTTT. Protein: CASSLAGYSSPLHF.

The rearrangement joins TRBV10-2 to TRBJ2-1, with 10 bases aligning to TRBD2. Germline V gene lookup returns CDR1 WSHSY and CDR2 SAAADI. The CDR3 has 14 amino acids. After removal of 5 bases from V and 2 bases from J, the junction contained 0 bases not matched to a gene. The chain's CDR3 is CASSLAGAYNEQFF. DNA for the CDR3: TGCGCCAGCAGTCTAGCGGGGGCCTACAATGAGCAGTTCTTC.

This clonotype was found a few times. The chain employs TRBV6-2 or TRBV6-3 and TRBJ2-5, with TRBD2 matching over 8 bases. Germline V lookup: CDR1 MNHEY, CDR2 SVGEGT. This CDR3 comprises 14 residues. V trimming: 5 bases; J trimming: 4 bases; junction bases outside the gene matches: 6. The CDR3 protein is CASSPLAGRETQYF. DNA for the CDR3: TGTGCCAGCAGTCCTCTAGCGGGTCGAGAGACCCAGTACTTC.

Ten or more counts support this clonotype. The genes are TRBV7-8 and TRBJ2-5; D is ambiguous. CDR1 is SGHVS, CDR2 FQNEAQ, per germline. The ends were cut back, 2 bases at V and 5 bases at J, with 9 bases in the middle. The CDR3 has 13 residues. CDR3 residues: CASSLTTAETQYF. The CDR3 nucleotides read TGTGCCAGCAGCTTAACAACAGCGGAGACCCAGTACTTC.

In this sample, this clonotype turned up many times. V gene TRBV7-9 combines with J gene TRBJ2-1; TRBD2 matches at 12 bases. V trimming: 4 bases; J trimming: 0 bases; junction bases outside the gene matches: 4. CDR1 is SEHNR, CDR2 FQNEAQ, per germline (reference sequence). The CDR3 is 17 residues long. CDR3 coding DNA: TGTGCCAGCAGCTCGACTAGCGGGAGAGTCTCCTACAATGAGCAGTTCTTC. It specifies CASSSTSGRVSYNEQFF.